What follows is one TCR beta chain and its context. This receptor's antigen is unknown. Within one base of it there is no much larger clone, and no base qualities were kept. The data were obtained in a study of chemoradiotherapy in HPV16-positive cancers (dated by TCRdb to between 2021 and 2024). Study-wide context: Candidate HPV-specific T-cell clones and common TCR motifs were defined through functional T-cell assays on cells from a couple of HPV16-positive patients. Whether T-cell immunity against the HPV oncoproteins E6 and E7 changes during chemoradiotherapy and whether survival is affected by this immunity were examined in the study. Next, the candidate HPV-specific TCRs and motifs were followed in TCR repertoires from around 91 patients with HPV-related cancers.

Spanning cysteine to phenylalanine, the CDR3 consists of 16 amino acids. Of all the DNA, just the CDR3 is kept, 48 bases in frame from base 1. Per the germline V gene, SGHDN is the CDR1 and FVKESK is the CDR2. Relative to germline, V is 0 bases shorter and J is 7 bases shorter, with 16 bases between their ends. What the study reported, not specific to this receptor: Expansion of candidate HPV-specific clones and E7-related TCR motifs was observed in the tumor microenvironment during treatment, whereas no such expansion was observed for non-HPV-specific T cells. The functional definition of HPV-specific T cells was derived from only two HPV16-positive patients, and the survival association was reported for HPV16-positive patients. Improved recurrence-free survival in HPV16-positive patients was associated with expansion of HPV-responsive T cells during chemoradiotherapy.

Repertoires were sampled repeatedly over the course of chemoradiotherapy, so clonal expansion could be followed in the tumor microenvironment. The library was made by the immunoSEQ multiplex PCR assay. Sourced from immuneACCESS, this table was stored by TCRdb with only in-frame sequences that have V and J called. A share of the clones is absent; for the studies checked, an unresolved V gene accounts for under half, and the remainder has no known explanation. For this sample the table gives about 7,400 clones, of which around 78% were detected only once. Of the sample, more than 6.5% falls within the top ten clones.

The material was obtained from a patient who underwent chemoradiotherapy. The TCR sequence derives from a human donor with HPV-associated anogenital cancer. The V gene is TRBV14 and the J gene is TRBJ2-1; TRBD2 could be the D gene, as 6 bases match. The DNA sequence is TGTGCCAGCAGCCAAGATCGGCGGGGCATTAGAAATGAGCAGTTCTTC. Its protein is CASSQDRRGIRNEQFF.